This T cell receptor beta chain comes out of a study of CD8+ T cells in alopecia areata. Overall study results and limits: TCRs were shared less clearly across patients than in mice, possibly for HLA-related reasons.

As to this clone: Antigen unknown.

Following extraction, RNA underwent reverse transcription to cDNA, which served as the sequencing template. Data came from immunoSEQ multiplex PCR; TCRdb stores just in-frame clones and leaves some out. The table lists approximately 150,000 clones, 50% to 60% of them singletons. The CDR3 contains 13 residues. CDR1 is GTSNPN and CDR2 is SVGIG in the germline V gene (reference sequence). V was clipped by 4 bases and J by 0 bases, with 9 bases between them. The genes are TRBV30 and TRBJ1-1; D unclear. The sample was CD4+ T cells sorted from blood. The sequence came from a human donor in good health. This CDR3 is CAWKRELNTEAFF. The CDR3 region has the DNA TGTGCCTGGAAAAGAGAATTGAACACTGAAGCTTTCTTT.